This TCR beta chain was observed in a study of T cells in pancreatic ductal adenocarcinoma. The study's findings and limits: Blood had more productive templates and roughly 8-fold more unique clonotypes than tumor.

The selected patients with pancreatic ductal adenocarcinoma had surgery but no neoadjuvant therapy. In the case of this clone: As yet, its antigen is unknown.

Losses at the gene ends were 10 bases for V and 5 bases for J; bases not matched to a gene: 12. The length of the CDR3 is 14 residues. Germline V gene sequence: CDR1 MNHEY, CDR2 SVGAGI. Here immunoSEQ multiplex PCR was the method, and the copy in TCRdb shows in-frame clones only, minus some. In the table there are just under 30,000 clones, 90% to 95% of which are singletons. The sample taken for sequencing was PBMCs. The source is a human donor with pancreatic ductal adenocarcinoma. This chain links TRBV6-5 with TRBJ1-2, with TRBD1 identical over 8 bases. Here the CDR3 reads CATVTRQGSYGYTF. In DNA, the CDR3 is TGTGCCACCGTTACGAGACAGGGGAGTTATGGCTACACCTTC.